This entry lists 27 T cell receptor beta chains sequenced from one sample in a study of blood T cell repertoires in COVID-19. Sequencing used immunoSEQ multiplex PCR; TCRdb keeps in-frame clones, though not all of them. The sample gives roughly 130,000 clones, 90% of which show up once; about 3.5% is in the top ten. The specimen was peripheral blood. Source of these receptors: a man aged 45-65 years with active COVID-19.

The rearrangement joins TRBV12-3 or TRBV12-4 to TRBJ1-2, with a tentative D call TRBD1 (5 bases). CDR3 size: 12 residues. The V end was cut by 4 bases, the J end by 8 bases, with 11 bases between. Written as DNA, the CDR3 is TGTGCCAGCAGTTACCCAGGGAAGGGCTACACCTTC. This encodes CASSYPGKGYTF.

This chain links TRBV23-1 with TRBJ2-5; 9 bases agree with TRBD1. TRBV23-1 is assigned to the ORF class and has an uncertain function. The CDR3 has 17 amino acids. V gave up 2 bases and J gave up 6 bases; unmatched junction bases: 13. The CDR3 DNA reads TGCGCCAGCAGTCAACCTACCGTGGACAGGGGTCGAAAGACCCAGTACTTC. Translated, it gives CASSQPTVDRGRKTQYF.

This sequence joins TRBV5-6 and TRBJ1-2; 10 nucleotides line up with TRBD1. Germline V gene data show CDR1 as SGHDT and CDR2 as YYEEEE. Trimming removed 5 bases from V and 3 bases from J; junction bases left unmatched: 7. This CDR3 spans 15 amino acids. CDR3 sequence reads: CASSGRQGADYGYTF. Written as DNA, the CDR3 is TGTGCCAGCAGTGGGAGACAGGGGGCGGACTATGGCTACACCTTC.

The rearrangement uses TRBV4-1 and TRBJ2-3; unclear D gene. V dropped 1 base and J dropped 5 bases, with 16 bases sitting between them. The CDR3 has 16 amino acids. From germline, CDR1 is MGHRA and CDR2 YSYEKL. CDR3 protein: CASSQGSSVGKDTQYF. Here the CDR3 DNA reads TGCGCCAGCAGCCAAGGGTCCAGCGTTGGAAAAGATACGCAGTATTTT.

A few counts support this clone. The chain carries TRBV14 and TRBJ1-4; a weak D match, TRBD1 (6 bases). CDR1 SGHDN and CDR2 FVKESK come from the germline V gene. V was cut by 4 bases and J by 10 bases, with 13 bases left in between. The CDR3 is made up of 13 amino acids. CDR3 loop: CASSPGHLGKLFF. CDR3 DNA sequence: TGTGCCAGCAGCCCGGGACATCTGGGAAAACTGTTTTTT.

The V call is TRBV10-3, the J call TRBJ2-3; 8 bases agree with TRBD2. The ends lost 7 bases at V and 3 bases at J; junction bases unmatched: 3. Germline CDR1 is ENHRY and CDR2 is SYGVKD. The CDR3 sequence is 13 residues long. The chain's CDR3 is CAITGGGTDTQYF. In DNA, the CDR3 is TGTGCCATCACCGGGGGGGGAACAGATACGCAGTATTTT.

The rearrangement uses TRBV5-1 and TRBJ1-2, with D perhaps TRBD1 (6 bases). From germline, CDR1 is SGHRS and CDR2 YFSETQ. The V end was cut by 4 bases, the J end by 8 bases, with 18 bases between. The CDR3 runs 14 residues. The CDR3: CASSVDAGASGYTF. The DNA of the CDR3 is TGCGCCAGCAGCGTGGACGCGGGGGCTAGCGGCTACACCTTC. Full variable domain (remainder filled in from reference TRBV5-1 and TRBJ1-2): KAGVTQTPRYLIKTRGQQVTLSCSPISGHRSVSWYQQTPGQGLQFLFEYFSETQRNKGNFPGRFSGRQFSNSRSEMNVSTLELGDSALYLCASSVDAGASGYTFGSGTRLTVV.

The chain couples TRBV27 to TRBJ2-5; 14 bases align to TRBD2. CDR1 is MNHEY, CDR2 SMNVEV, per germline (reference sequence). Trimming took 3 bases from V and 4 from J; bases not matched to a gene: 10. The CDR3 totals 18 residues. In DNA, the CDR3 is TGTGCCAGCAGTTTTACTCGTCCGGGACTAGCGGGGGTAGAGACCCAGTACTTC. Protein sequence: CASSFTRPGLAGVETQYF.

The V gene is TRBV25-1, the J gene TRBJ1-2; TRBD1 matches at 7 bases. V dropped 3 bases and J dropped 4; count of bases not matched to a gene: 2. The germline V gene encodes CDR1 MGHDK and CDR2 SYGVNS. The CDR3 extends over 13 amino acids. The CDR3 spells CASSEGQIYGYTF. The CDR3, as DNA: TGTGCCAGCAGTGAGGGACAGATCTATGGCTACACCTTC.

This clone was seen a handful of times. The rearrangement joins TRBV7-6 to TRBJ2-2; 9 bases are shared with TRBD2. Germline CDR1 SGHVS, CDR2 FNYEAQ. This CDR3 region has 17 residues. V lost 5 bases to trimming and J lost 2 bases; unmatched junction nucleotides: 9. The CDR3 coding sequence is TGTGCCAGCAGCCCACGATCCGGGACTAGCAACACCGGGGAGCTGTTTTTT. Encoded protein: CASSPRSGTSNTGELFF.

V is TRBV11-2 and J is TRBJ1-3; a weak D match, TRBD1 (6 bases). Trimming pared 5 bases from V and 0 bases from J, leaving 14 bases between. The CDR3 is 16 residues long. Germline CDR1 is SGHAT and CDR2 is FQNNGV. CDR3 amino acids: CASSEHTGLSGNTIYF. In DNA form, the CDR3 reads TGTGCCAGCAGCGAGCATACAGGGCTCTCTGGAAACACCATATATTTT.

The chain recombines TRBV11-2 with TRBJ2-7; no reliable D call. The CDR3 is 15 amino acids. Germline V lookup: CDR1 SGHAT, CDR2 FQNNGV. Trimming took off 5 bases at V and 0 bases at J, with 14 bases between the two ends. The chain's CDR3 is CASSGVGPSSYEQYF. CDR3 DNA: TGTGCCAGCAGCGGTGTTGGCCCTAGCTCCTACGAGCAGTACTTC. The variable domain in full, completed from reference TRBV11-2 and TRBJ2-7, reads EAGVAQSPRYKIIEKRQSVAFWCNPISGHATLYWYQQILGQGPKLLIQFQNNGVVDDSQLPKDRFSAERLKGVDSTLKIQPAKLEDSAVYLCASSGVGPSSYEQYFGPGTRLTVT.

The chain is built from TRBV9 and TRBJ2-3; 7 bases align to TRBD2. Germline loops: CDR1 SGDLS, CDR2 YYNGEE. The CDR3 has 16 residues. J was trimmed by 2 bases and V by 2 bases; bases with no gene match: 8. Here the CDR3 DNA reads TGTGCCAGCAGCGTCCTCGACGGGACTATCACAGATACGCAGTATTTT. Amino acid sequence: CASSVLDGTITDTQYF. Using reference TRBV9 and TRBJ2-3 for the parts outside the CDR3, the full variable domain is DSGVTQTPKHLITATGQRVTLRCSPRSGDLSVYWYQQSLDQGLQFLIQYYNGEERAKGNILERFSAQQFPDLHSELNLSSLELGDSALYFCASSVLDGTITDTQYFGPGTRLTVL.

This rearrangement joins TRBV3-1 (or the pseudogene TRBV3-2) to TRBJ2-5, with a tentative D call TRBD2 (6 bases). V lost 0 bases to trimming and J lost 4 bases, with 9 bases between them. The CDR3 has 14 residues. The V gene's germline CDR1 is LGHDT and CDR2 YNNKEL (reference sequence). DNA for the CDR3: TGTGCCAGCAGCCAAGATCACGGGGGAGAGACCCAGTACTTC. Protein product: CASSQDHGGETQYF.

CDR3 in DNA: TGTGCCAGCAGCCTTTCGAACACTGAAGCTTTCTTT. Protein sequence: CASSLSNTEAFF. The genes are TRBV7-2 and TRBJ1-1; D is uncertain. Germline lookup yields CDR1 SGHTA and CDR2 FQGNSA. This CDR3 contains 12 residues. V dropped 5 bases and J dropped 1 base, with 5 bases sitting between them.

V is TRBV9 and J is TRBJ2-1, with D unresolved. V lost 0 bases and J lost 8, with 12 bases in between. Germline loops: CDR1 SGDLS, CDR2 YYNGEE. The CDR3 consists of 14 residues. Here the CDR3 reads CASSVVGERYEQFF. CDR3 sequence (DNA): TGTGCCAGCAGCGTAGTAGGCGAGAGGTATGAGCAGTTCTTC.

This clone has ten or more counts. CDR3 bases: TGTGCCAGTAGTATAGGTATCACTGAAGCTTTCTTT. Encoded protein: CASSIGITEAFF. The V gene is TRBV19, the J gene TRBJ1-1; D not resolved. The V gene's germline CDR1 is LNHDA and CDR2 SQIVND (reference sequence). The CDR3 spans 12 residues. Trimming shortened V by 1 base and J by 4 bases, and 4 bases separated the two germline ends.

The CDR3 protein is CASRLDRGKTQYF. As DNA, the CDR3 is TGTGCCAGCAGACTGGACAGGGGGAAGACCCAGTACTTC. The rearrangement links TRBV27 to TRBJ2-5; TRBD1 aligns across 10 bases. The length of the CDR3 is 13 residues. J lost 6 bases, V lost 6 bases, and 4 bases had no gene match. Germline CDR1 is MNHEY and CDR2 is SMNVEV (reference sequence).

V and J are TRBV4-1 and TRBJ1-1; D may be TRBD1 (6 bases). Germline V gene data show CDR1 as MGHRA and CDR2 as YSYEKL. CDR3 length equals 16 residues. With 4 bases removed from V and 4 bases from J, the gap between germline ends came to 19 bases. The CDR3 bases are TGCGCCAGCAGCCTGGTCAAGGGGGTAAAAGTCACTGAAGCTTTCTTT. Its protein product is CASSLVKGVKVTEAFF.

The chain links TRBV5-1 to TRBJ1-1; D possibly corresponds to TRBD1 (5 bases). V dropped 0 bases and J dropped 4 bases, with 10 bases sitting between them. Germline CDR1 and CDR2: SGHRS and YFSETQ. This CDR3 region has 14 residues. CDR3 sequence reads: CASSLEGSATEAFF. CDR3 nucleotide sequence: TGCGCCAGCAGCTTGGAGGGGTCGGCCACTGAAGCTTTCTTT.

This rearrangement joins TRBV5-1 to TRBJ2-3; D may be TRBD2 (5 bases). This CDR3 has 14 amino acids. Germline CDR1 is SGHRS and CDR2 is YFSETQ. V dropped 5 bases and J dropped 0 bases, with 10 bases sitting between them. CDR3 DNA sequence: TGCGCCAGCAGTGAGCGGTCTAGCACAGATACGCAGTATTTT. Amino acid sequence: CASSERSSTDTQYF.

This clone was observed at least ten times. This chain joins TRBV6-6 and TRBJ2-2; D may be TRBD1 (6 bases). The V and J ends lost 1 base and 0 bases respectively, with 9 bases between them. This CDR3 is 16 amino acids long. From germline, CDR1 is MNHNY and CDR2 SVGAGI (reference sequence). This CDR3 reads CASSYYRTANTGELFF. DNA of the CDR3: TGTGCCAGCAGTTACTATAGGACAGCGAACACCGGGGAGCTGTTTTTT.

The J gene is TRBJ2-1, the V gene TRBV7-2, with TRBD2 as a possible D gene (6 bases). The germline gives CDR1 SGHTA, CDR2 FQGNSA. The CDR3 is made up of 15 amino acids. The V end lost 1 base, the J end lost 2 bases, and 9 bases lay between the germline ends. Here the CDR3 DNA reads TGTGCCAGCAGCTTAGATGGGGAGGCCTACAATGAGCAGTTCTTC. It specifies CASSLDGEAYNEQFF.

This chain links TRBV27 with TRBJ1-2; maybe TRBD1 (6 bases). V lost 5 bases and J 4 bases, leaving 17 bases between the germline ends. Per the germline V gene, CDR1 is MNHEY and CDR2 is SMNVEV (reference sequence). The length of the CDR3 is 15 residues. CDR3 sequence: CASSPIPTGSYGYTF. CDR3 in DNA: TGTGCCAGCAGTCCGATACCTACAGGGAGCTATGGCTACACCTTC.

The table lists this clone with a count of one. This chain joins TRBV5-1 and TRBJ2-1; 11 nucleotides agree with TRBD1. Germline loops: CDR1 SGHRS, CDR2 YFSETQ. The CDR3 spans 15 residues. Trimming at V came to 4 bases and at J to 4 bases, leaving 4 bases not matched to a gene. The CDR3 sequence: CASSTGQGAYNEQFF. DNA for the CDR3: TGCGCCAGCAGCACCGGACAGGGGGCTTACAATGAGCAGTTCTTC.

V is TRBV5-4 and J is TRBJ2-3; TRBD2 agrees at 10 bases. Germline-derived CDR1 and CDR2 are SGHNT and YYREEE (reference sequence). V trimming: 5 bases; J trimming: 3 bases; junction bases outside the gene matches: 0. The CDR3 has 13 residues. CDR3 DNA sequence: TGTGCCAGCAGGGGACTAGCGACAGATACGCAGTATTTT. This codes for CASRGLATDTQYF.

This clone appeared a single time. The rearrangement links TRBV6-5 to TRBJ1-2; 9 bases agree with TRBD1. The ends lost 2 bases at V and 5 bases at J; junction bases unmatched: 0. Germline V gene lookup returns CDR1 MNHEY and CDR2 SVGAGI. The CDR3 is 13 amino acids. The CDR3 DNA is TGTGCCAGCAGTTACGACAGGGGGTATGGCTACACCTTC. Translating gives CASSYDRGYGYTF.